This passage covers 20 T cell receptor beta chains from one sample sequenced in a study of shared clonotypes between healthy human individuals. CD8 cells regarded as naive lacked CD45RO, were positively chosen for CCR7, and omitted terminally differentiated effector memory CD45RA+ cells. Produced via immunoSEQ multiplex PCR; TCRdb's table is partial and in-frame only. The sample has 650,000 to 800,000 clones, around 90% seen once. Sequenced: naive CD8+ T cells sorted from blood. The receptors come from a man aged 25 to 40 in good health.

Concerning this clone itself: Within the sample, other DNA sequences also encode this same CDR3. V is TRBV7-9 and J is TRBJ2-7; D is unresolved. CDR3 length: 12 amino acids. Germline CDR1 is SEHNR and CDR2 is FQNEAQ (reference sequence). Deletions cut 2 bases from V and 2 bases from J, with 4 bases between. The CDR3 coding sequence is TGTGCCAGCAGCTTATTGCCCTACGAGCAGTACTTC. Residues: CASSLLPYEQYF.

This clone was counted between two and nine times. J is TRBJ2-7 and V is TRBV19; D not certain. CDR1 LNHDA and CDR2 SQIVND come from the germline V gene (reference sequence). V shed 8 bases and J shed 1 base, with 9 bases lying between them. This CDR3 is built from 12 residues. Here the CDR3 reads CASSAESYEQYF. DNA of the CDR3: TGTGCCAGTTCTGCAGAATCCTACGAGCAGTACTTC.

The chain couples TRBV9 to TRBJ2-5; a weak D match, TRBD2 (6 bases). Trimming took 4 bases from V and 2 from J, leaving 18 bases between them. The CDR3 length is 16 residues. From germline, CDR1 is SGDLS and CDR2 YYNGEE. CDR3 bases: TGTGCCAGCAGCTCCTCACCGGGGGAAAGACAAGAGACCCAGTACTTC. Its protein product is CASSSSPGERQETQYF.

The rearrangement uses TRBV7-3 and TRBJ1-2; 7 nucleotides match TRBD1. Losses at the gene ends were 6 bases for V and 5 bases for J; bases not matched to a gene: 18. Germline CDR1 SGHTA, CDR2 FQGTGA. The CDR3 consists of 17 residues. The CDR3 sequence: CASSHTPGQFPPYGYTF. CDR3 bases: TGTGCCAGCAGTCATACCCCGGGACAGTTTCCCCCTTATGGCTACACCTTC.

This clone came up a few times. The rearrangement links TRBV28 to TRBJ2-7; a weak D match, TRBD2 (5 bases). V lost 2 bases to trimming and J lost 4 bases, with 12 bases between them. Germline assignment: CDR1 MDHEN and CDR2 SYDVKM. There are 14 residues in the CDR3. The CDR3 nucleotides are TGTGCCAGCAGTTTAATGGGGAGCGAATACGAGCAGTACTTC. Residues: CASSLMGSEYEQYF.

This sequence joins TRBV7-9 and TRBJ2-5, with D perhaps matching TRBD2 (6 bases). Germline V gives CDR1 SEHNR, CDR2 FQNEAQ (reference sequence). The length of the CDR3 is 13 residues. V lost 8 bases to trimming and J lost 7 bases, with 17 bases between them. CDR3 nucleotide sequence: TGTGCCAGCGCCCTTGGGGTGGAGGGGACCCAGTACTTC. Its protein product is CASALGVEGTQYF.

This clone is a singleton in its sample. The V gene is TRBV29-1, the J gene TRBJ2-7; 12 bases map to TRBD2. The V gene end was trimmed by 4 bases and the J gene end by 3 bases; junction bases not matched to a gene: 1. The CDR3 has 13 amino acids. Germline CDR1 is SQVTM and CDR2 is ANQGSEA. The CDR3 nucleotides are TGCAGCGTTGGGACTAGCGGGAACTACGAGCAGTACTTC. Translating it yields CSVGTSGNYEQYF.

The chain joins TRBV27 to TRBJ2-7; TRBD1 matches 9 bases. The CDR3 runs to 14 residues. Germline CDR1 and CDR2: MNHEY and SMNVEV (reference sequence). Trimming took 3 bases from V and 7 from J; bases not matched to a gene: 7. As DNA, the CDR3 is TGTGCCAGCAGTTTTACGACAGGGGGGAGGGAGCAGTACTTC. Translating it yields CASSFTTGGREQYF.

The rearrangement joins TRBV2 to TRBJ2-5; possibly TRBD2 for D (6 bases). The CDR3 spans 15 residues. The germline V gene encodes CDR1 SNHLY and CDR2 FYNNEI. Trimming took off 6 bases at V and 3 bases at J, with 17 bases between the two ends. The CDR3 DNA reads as TGTGCCAGCAGGGAGGTCGGTAGCGGAGAAGAGACCCAGTACTTC. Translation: CASREVGSGEETQYF.

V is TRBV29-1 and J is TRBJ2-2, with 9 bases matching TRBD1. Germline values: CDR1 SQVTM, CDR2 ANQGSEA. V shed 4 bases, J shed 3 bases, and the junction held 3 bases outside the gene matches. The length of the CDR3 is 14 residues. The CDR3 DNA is TGCAGCGTTGGGGGGGACAGGGACACCGGGGAGCTGTTTTTT. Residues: CSVGGDRDTGELFF.

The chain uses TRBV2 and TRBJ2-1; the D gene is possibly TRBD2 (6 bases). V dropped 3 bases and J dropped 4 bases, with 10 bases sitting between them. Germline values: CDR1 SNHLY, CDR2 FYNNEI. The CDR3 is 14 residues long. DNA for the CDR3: TGTGCCAGCAGTGAGGGACTCATTTACAATGAGCAGTTCTTC. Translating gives CASSEGLIYNEQFF.

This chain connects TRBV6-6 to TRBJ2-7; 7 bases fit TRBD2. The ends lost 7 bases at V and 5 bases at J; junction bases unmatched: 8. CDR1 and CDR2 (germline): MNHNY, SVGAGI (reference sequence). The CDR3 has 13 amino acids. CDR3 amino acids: CASTGLVVDEQYF. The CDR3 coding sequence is TGTGCCAGCACTGGACTAGTAGTCGACGAGCAGTACTTC.

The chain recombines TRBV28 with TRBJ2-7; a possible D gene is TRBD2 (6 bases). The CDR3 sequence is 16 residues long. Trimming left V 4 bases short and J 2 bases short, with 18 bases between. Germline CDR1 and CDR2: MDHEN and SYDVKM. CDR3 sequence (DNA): TGTGCCAGCAGTTCGGAGGGGTTCCCCCTAACCTACGAGCAGTACTTC. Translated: CASSSEGFPLTYEQYF.

The CDR3 region has the DNA TGTGCCAGCAGTTCTGGACTAGTTCGCGCCGAGCAGTACTTC. It specifies CASSSGLVRAEQYF. The chain employs TRBV28 and TRBJ2-7, with 7 bases fitting TRBD2. The germline V gene has CDR1 MDHEN and CDR2 SYDVKM. The CDR3 sequence is 14 residues long. V was pared by 4 bases and J by 6 bases, with 9 bases of the junction left unmatched.

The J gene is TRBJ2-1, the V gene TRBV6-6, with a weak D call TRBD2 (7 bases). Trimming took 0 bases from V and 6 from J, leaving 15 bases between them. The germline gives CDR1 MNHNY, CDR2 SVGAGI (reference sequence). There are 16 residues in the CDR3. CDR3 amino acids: CASSYSMGGLGNEQFF. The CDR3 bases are TGTGCCAGCAGTTACTCGATGGGGGGGCTGGGCAATGAGCAGTTCTTC.

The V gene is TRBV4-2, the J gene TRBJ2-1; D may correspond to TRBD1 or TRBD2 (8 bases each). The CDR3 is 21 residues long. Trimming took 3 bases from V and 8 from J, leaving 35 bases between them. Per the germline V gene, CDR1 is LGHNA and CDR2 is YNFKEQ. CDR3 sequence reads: CASSHAVQGAILSGSGYEQFF. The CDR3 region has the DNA TGTGCCAGCAGCCACGCCGTTCAGGGGGCGATTCTAAGCGGGAGTGGGTATGAGCAGTTCTTC.

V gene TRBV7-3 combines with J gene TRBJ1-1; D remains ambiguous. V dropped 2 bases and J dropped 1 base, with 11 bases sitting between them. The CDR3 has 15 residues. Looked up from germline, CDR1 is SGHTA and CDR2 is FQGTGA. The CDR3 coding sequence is TGTGCCAGCAGCTTAGTAAGGGTCAAGAACACTGAAGCTTTCTTT. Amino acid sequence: CASSLVRVKNTEAFF.

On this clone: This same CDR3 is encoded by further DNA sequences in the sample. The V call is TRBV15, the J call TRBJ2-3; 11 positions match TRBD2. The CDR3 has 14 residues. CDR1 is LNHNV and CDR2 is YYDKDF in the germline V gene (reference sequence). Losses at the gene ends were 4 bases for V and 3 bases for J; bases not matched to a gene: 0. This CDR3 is CATSTSGGTDTQYF. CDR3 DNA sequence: TGTGCCACCAGCACTAGCGGGGGGACAGATACGCAGTATTTT.

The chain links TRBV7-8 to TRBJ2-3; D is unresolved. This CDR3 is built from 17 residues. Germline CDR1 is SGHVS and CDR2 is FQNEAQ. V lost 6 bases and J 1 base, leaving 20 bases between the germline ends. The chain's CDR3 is CASRSLLQAYGTDTQYF. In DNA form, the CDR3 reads TGTGCCAGCAGATCCTTGCTGCAGGCGTACGGCACAGATACGCAGTATTTT.

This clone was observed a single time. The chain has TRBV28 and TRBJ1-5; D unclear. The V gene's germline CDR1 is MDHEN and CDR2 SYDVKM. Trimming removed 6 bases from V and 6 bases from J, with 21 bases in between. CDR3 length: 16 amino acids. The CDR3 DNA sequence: TGTGCCAGCAGCTCCCCTTGGGCTCAGGTTATTCAGCCCCAGCATTTT. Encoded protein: CASSSPWAQVIQPQHF.